The clone carrying this T cell receptor beta chain came up once. Its cognate antigen is unknown. TCRdb's table, derived via immunoSEQ multiplex PCR, lists solely in-frame clones and lacks some. Found here are 83,000 or so clones, around 89% of them singletons; the top ten hold roughly 5%. The data are from a study of T cell responses to AZD1222 COVID-19 vaccine. The study, taken as a whole, reports: Only 5 or 6 people who got AZD1222 tested seropositive at baseline.

The sequence was obtained from an adult in good health. Specimen: peripheral blood, collected on day 0 of MenACWY control vaccination.

Here the CDR3 reads CARGGRAGPTYEQYF. The CDR3 bases are TGTGCCCGAGGGGGGCGGGCCGGACCCACTTACGAGCAGTACTTC. The V gene is TRBV30, the J gene TRBJ2-7; D could derive from TRBD1 or TRBD2 (6 bases each). The CDR3 sequence is 15 residues long. The germline V and J ends were trimmed by 8 bases and 4 bases, with 24 bases remaining between them. Germline CDR1 GTSNPN, CDR2 SVGIG (reference sequence). Together with reference TRBV30 and TRBJ2-7, the CDR3 gives the full variable domain: SQTIHQWPATLVQPVGSPLSLECTVEGTSNPNLYWYRQAAGRGLQLLFYSVGIGQISSEVPQNLSASRPQDRQFILSSKKLLLSDSGFYLCARGGRAGPTYEQYFGPGTRLTVT.